This T cell receptor (beta chain) came from a study of cytomegalovirus exposure and HLA in healthy donors. Findings and caveats of the study: Among TCR beta chains, those listed as cytomegalovirus-associated numbered over 150. Per a later analysis, HLA-associated TCR beta chains showed more clonal expansion than other, equally common TCR beta chains. The only immune exposure information that was available was CMV serostatus. A missense DCLRE1C variant was associated with V- and J-gene trimming of TCR beta chains in a later analysis, and an independent cohort replicated the association.

Primers: 60 Vbeta forward and 13 Jbeta reverse. Some clones are missing from TCRdb's copy, which holds only in-frame ones; the method was immunoSEQ multiplex PCR. The sample holds some 47,000 clones. For this clone: Its antigen remains unidentified.

Germline lookup yields CDR1 ENHRY and CDR2 SYGVKD. The length of the CDR3 is 15 residues. V lost 6 bases to trimming and J lost 4 bases; unmatched junction nucleotides: 6. The chain uses TRBV10-3 and TRBJ2-5; 12 positions agree with TRBD1. Sequencing used PBMCs. The clonotype originates from a woman in her thirties or forties in good health and CMV-seronegative. The chain's CDR3 is CAISRDRGLGETQYF. The CDR3 region has the DNA TGTGCCATCAGCCGGGACAGGGGGCTCGGAGAGACCCAGTACTTC.